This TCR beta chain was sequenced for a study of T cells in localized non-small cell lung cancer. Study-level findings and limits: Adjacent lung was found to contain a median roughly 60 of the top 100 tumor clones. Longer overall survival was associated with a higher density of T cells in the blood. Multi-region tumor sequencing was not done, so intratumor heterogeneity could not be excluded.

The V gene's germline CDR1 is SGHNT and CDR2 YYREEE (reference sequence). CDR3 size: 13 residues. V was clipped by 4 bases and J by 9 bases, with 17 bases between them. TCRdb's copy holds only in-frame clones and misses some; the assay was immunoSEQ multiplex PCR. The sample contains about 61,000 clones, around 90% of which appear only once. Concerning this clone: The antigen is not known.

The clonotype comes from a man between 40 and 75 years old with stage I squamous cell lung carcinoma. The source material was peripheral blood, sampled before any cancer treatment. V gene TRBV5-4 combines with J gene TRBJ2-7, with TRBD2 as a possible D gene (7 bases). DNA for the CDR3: TGTGCCAGCAGCCATGAGGGGGGGATGGGGCAGTACTTC. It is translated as CASSHEGGMGQYF. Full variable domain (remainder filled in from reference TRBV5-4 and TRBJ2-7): ETGVTQSPTHLIKTRGQQVTLRCSSQSGHNTVSWYQQALGQGPQFIFQYYREEENGRGNFPPRFSGLQFPNYSSELNVNALELDDSALYLCASSHEGGMGQYFGPGTRLTVT.